Sequencing of this T cell receptor (beta chain) was carried out in a study of identical twins. General observations from the study: The study found excess low generation probability among twin-shared out-of-frame alpha sequences. Without tracking the same donors, conclusions rested on cross-sectional statistical analysis. Insertions were fewer in abundant cord blood beta clonotypes, whereas memory repertoires showed none of this pattern. Within beta out-of-frame sequences, the excess sharing observed between twins was weaker.

This clonotype was observed many times. Its target is not known. Per the germline V gene, CDR1 is DFQATT and CDR2 is SNEGSKA (reference sequence). V lost 2 bases and J lost 0, with 7 bases in between. The CDR3 has 13 amino acids. TCRdb re-called the 5' RACE reads with MiXCR, one entry per CDR3 protein. The sample holds about 240,000 distinct CDR3 sequences, under 12% seen once. The sequenced sample was memory T cells sorted from blood. The V call is TRBV20-1, the J call TRBJ1-1; D is uncertain. The receptor comes from a man in his fifties in good health. The CDR3 spells CSARFTLNTEAFF. CDR3 DNA sequence: TGCAGTGCTAGATTTACCTTGAACACTGAAGCTTTCTTT.